This T cell receptor (beta chain) comes out of a study of control samples from healthy donors and cancer patients. The CDR3 length is 18 residues. In germline, CDR1 is LNHDA, CDR2 SQIVND (reference sequence). The ends lost 6 bases at V and 6 bases at J; junction bases unmatched: 21. TCRdb's copy holds only in-frame clones and misses some; the assay was immunoSEQ multiplex PCR. The sample shows about 160,000 clones, roughly 90% of them seen only once. Sequencing was carried out using blood. The chain employs TRBV19 and TRBJ2-7, with 9 bases matching TRBD1. The sequence was obtained from a man younger than 40 in good health. CDR3 sequence reads: CASRPNRGPKLLVGEQYF. CDR3 bases: TGTGCCAGTAGACCGAACAGGGGGCCGAAGTTACTAGTTGGCGAGCAGTACTTC.